Each of the 15 T cell receptor beta chains below was sequenced from the same sample in a study of blood T cell repertoires in COVID-19. Clones were read by immunoSEQ multiplex PCR, and TCRdb kept only the in-frame ones, dropping some. The repertoire includes 85,000 to 100,000 clones, 70% to 80% of them detected once, and 20% to 25% sits in the top ten. The specimen sequenced was peripheral blood. These receptors came from a human donor in a cohort sampled during active COVID-19.

This rearrangement joins TRBV18 to TRBJ2-3; perhaps TRBD2 as D (6 bases). Trimming pared 4 bases from V and 1 base from J, leaving 15 bases between. Germline V gives CDR1 KGHSH, CDR2 LQKENI. This CDR3 has 16 residues. As DNA, the CDR3 is TGTGCCAGCTCACGGTCGGGGGTGCGAGGCACAGATACGCAGTATTTT. It encodes CASSRSGVRGTDTQYF.

CDR3 nucleotide sequence: TGCGCCAGCAGCGAAACGGCTGGGGCCAACGTCCTGACTTTC. It codes for CASSETAGANVLTF. The chain uses TRBV5-1 and TRBJ2-6; D ambiguous. Germline V CDR1 and CDR2: SGHRS, YFSETQ. The CDR3 length is 14 residues. Between the trimmed V and J ends, which lost 4 bases and 2 bases, there was a span of 7 bases.

The chain recombines TRBV6-5 with TRBJ1-6; D is possibly TRBD1 (6 bases). Germline-derived CDR1 and CDR2 are MNHEY and SVGAGI. CDR3 size: 15 residues. Trimming left V 6 bases short and J 9 bases short, with 18 bases between. The CDR3 region is CASSTGGPGASPLHF. The CDR3 DNA reads TGTGCCAGCAGCACCGGCGGCCCAGGGGCTTCACCCCTCCACTTT.

CDR3 loop: CASSQDLRTGYQETQYF. CDR3 DNA sequence: TGTGCCAGCAGCCAAGATCTGCGGACAGGGTACCAAGAGACCCAGTACTTC. The genes are TRBV14 and TRBJ2-5; TRBD1 aligns across 8 bases. Unmatched junction bases numbered 6, after V lost 0 bases and J lost 0 bases. The germline CDR1 and CDR2 sequences are SGHDN and FVKESK. This CDR3 is 17 amino acids long.

The chain couples TRBV19 to TRBJ1-2, with 9 bases lining up with TRBD1. The CDR3 contains 14 residues. CDR1 and CDR2 from the germline V gene are LNHDA and SQIVND (reference sequence). J gave up 6 bases and V 4 bases, and 6 bases lay outside the gene matches. The CDR3 nucleotides are TGTGCCAGTAGTACCTGGACAGGGGAGGATGGCTACACCTTC. It is translated as CASSTWTGEDGYTF. Combining the CDR3 with reference TRBV19 and TRBJ1-2 gives the whole variable domain DGGITQSPKYLFRKEGQNVTLSCEQNLNHDAMYWYRQDPGQGLRLIYYSQIVNDFQKGDIAEGYSVSREKKESFPLTVTSAQKNPTAFYLCASSTWTGEDGYTFGSGTRLTVV.

The J gene is TRBJ2-1, the V gene TRBV2, with TRBD2 matching 12 bases. Trimming took 4 bases from V and 8 from J; bases not matched to a gene: 12. This CDR3 has 17 amino acids. The V gene's germline CDR1 is SNHLY and CDR2 FYNNEI. CDR3 nucleotides: TGTGCCAGCAGTGTTAGAGGGACTAGCGGGCTGGGCGATGAGCAGTTCTTC. Translated: CASSVRGTSGLGDEQFF. Using reference TRBV2 and TRBJ2-1 for the parts outside the CDR3, the full variable domain is EPEVTQTPSHQVTQMGQEVILRCVPISNHLYFYWYRQILGQKVEFLVSFYNNEISEKSEIFDDQFSVERPDGSNFTLKIRSTKLEDSAMYFCASSVRGTSGLGDEQFFGPGTRLTVL.

This clone was recorded once. This chain uses TRBV28 with TRBJ2-1, with a tentative D call TRBD2 (5 bases). This CDR3 is built from 13 residues. Trimming cost V 5 bases and J 4 bases, with 9 bases left between them. The germline V gene has CDR1 MDHEN and CDR2 SYDVKM. CDR3 region: CASSLGDYNEQFF. In DNA form, the CDR3 reads TGTGCCAGCAGTCTGGGAGATTACAATGAGCAGTTCTTC.

Here the CDR3 DNA reads TGTGCCAGCAGTTTTCAGGGGGCACTTACAGATACGCAGTATTTT. It translates to CASSFQGALTDTQYF. The J gene is TRBJ2-3, the V gene TRBV6-6; the match to TRBD1 covers 8 bases. This CDR3 is built from 15 residues. Trimming at V came to 4 bases and at J to 3 bases, leaving 6 bases not matched to a gene. The germline V gene has CDR1 MNHNY and CDR2 SVGAGI (reference sequence).

The chain couples TRBV4-2 to TRBJ2-1; 8 nucleotides align to TRBD1. V lost 1 base and J lost 5; bases outside the gene matches: 4. Germline V lookup: CDR1 LGHNA, CDR2 YNFKEQ. This CDR3 contains 15 residues. For the CDR3, the DNA is TGTGCCAGCAGCCAAGCACTGACAGGGGACAATGAGCAGTTCTTC. Translation: CASSQALTGDNEQFF.

This chain links TRBV6-2 or TRBV6-3 with TRBJ2-7; tentatively, D is TRBD1 (6 bases). V lost 2 bases, J lost 2 bases, and 10 bases lay in between. CDR1 is MNHEY and CDR2 is SVGEGT in the germline V gene. The CDR3 consists of 14 residues. CDR3 DNA sequence: TGTGCCAGCAGTTACCTTAGGGGGACCTACGAGCAGTACTTC. The encoded protein is CASSYLRGTYEQYF.

V usage is TRBV30 and J usage is TRBJ2-7, with D maybe TRBD2 (5 bases). The CDR3 runs to 17 residues. Germline loops: CDR1 GTSNPN, CDR2 SVGIG (reference sequence). The germline V and J ends were trimmed by 4 bases and 3 bases, with 25 bases remaining between them. Written as DNA, the CDR3 is TGTGCCTGGACCAGATCCGGACTCCTCCCCAGAAGCTACGAGCAGTACTTC. Encoded protein: CAWTRSGLLPRSYEQYF.

This chain connects TRBV7-3 to TRBJ2-3; 9 bases are shared with TRBD1. Germline V CDR1 and CDR2: SGHTA, FQGTGA. The CDR3 runs 16 residues. J gave up 5 bases and V 3 bases, and 9 bases lay outside the gene matches. CDR3 bases: TGTGCCAGCAGCTTGAAGGTACAGGGGGCAGGAGATACGCAGTATTTT. Translated, it gives CASSLKVQGAGDTQYF.

V usage is TRBV27 and J usage is TRBJ1-2, with D possibly matching TRBD1 (6 bases). Trimming took off 4 bases at V and 7 bases at J, with 19 bases between the two ends. Per the germline V gene, CDR1 is MNHEY and CDR2 is SMNVEV (reference sequence). CDR3 size: 15 residues. The CDR3 nucleotides are TGTGCCAGCAGTTCCTTCGGATCAGGGGCGCCTGGCTACACCTTC. It is translated as CASSSFGSGAPGYTF.

The rearrangement links TRBV12-3 or TRBV12-4 to TRBJ2-5; D might be TRBD2 (5 bases). V lost 6 bases and J lost 5, with 13 bases in between. This CDR3 is 13 amino acids long. The CDR3 loop reads CASSYGGFETQYF. CDR3 nucleotide sequence: TGTGCCAGCAGCTACGGAGGCTTTGAGACCCAGTACTTC.

The chain links TRBV5-1 to TRBJ2-1; 9 bases align to TRBD2. The germline V gene has CDR1 SGHRS and CDR2 YFSETQ. V was pared by 2 bases and J by 5 bases, with 5 bases of the junction left unmatched. This CDR3 has 15 amino acids. The CDR3 nucleotides read TGCGCCAGCAGCTTTGGGACTAGCAGTGACAATGAGCAGTTCTTC. This translates into CASSFGTSSDNEQFF. The full variable domain, completed using reference TRBV5-1 and TRBJ2-1, is KAGVTQTPRYLIKTRGQQVTLSCSPISGHRSVSWYQQTPGQGLQFLFEYFSETQRNKGNFPGRFSGRQFSNSRSEMNVSTLELGDSALYLCASSFGTSSDNEQFFGPGTRLTVL.